This entry describes one TCR beta chain. What it binds is not known. These data belong to a study of cytomegalovirus exposure and HLA in healthy donors. The wider study: A prior analysis found 117 million unique TCR beta sequences from approximately 190 million T cells. Study outcomes and limitations: Previous analysis showed most TCR beta V segments were productive about 87% or about 30% of the time. The authors later found TCR association rates varying by HLA locus, with DRB1 most and HLA-C fewest. Cytomegalovirus association was assigned to about 180 TCR beta chains.

PCR involved 60 Vbeta and 13 Jbeta primers. Clones were sequenced by immunoSEQ multiplex PCR, and TCRdb holds only the in-frame ones, with some missing. Altogether 200,000 to 250,000 clones are present, 75% to 90% being singletons, with the ten largest covering over 0.65%. This CDR3 contains 17 residues. Trimming pared 0 bases from V and 0 bases from J, leaving 11 bases between. Germline lookup yields CDR1 SGHAT and CDR2 FQNNGV. The sequence was obtained from a boy between 2 and 10 years old in good health and CMV-seronegative. The chain joins TRBV11-2 to TRBJ2-2; unclear D gene. Sequencing used PBMCs. The CDR3 nucleotides read TGTGCCAGCAGCTTAGATCCTCGGTTATCGAACACCGGGGAGCTGTTTTTT. Translated: CASSLDPRLSNTGELFF.